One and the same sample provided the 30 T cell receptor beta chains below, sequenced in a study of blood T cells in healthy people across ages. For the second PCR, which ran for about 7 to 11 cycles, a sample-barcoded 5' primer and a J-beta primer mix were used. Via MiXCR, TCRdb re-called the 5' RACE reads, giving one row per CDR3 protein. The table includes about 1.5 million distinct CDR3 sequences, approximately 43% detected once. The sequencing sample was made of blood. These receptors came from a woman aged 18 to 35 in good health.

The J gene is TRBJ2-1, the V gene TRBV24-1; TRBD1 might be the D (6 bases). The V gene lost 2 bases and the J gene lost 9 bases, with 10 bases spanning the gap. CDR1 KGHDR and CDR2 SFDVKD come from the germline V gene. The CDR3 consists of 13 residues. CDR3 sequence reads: CATSDWGRGEQFF. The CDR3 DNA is TGTGCCACCAGTGATTGGGGGCGAGGTGAGCAGTTCTTC.

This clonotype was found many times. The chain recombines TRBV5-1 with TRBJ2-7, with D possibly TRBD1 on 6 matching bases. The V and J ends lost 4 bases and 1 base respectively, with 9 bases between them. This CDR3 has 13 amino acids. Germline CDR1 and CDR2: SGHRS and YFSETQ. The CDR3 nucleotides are TGCGCCAGCAGCATGACAGGTTCCTACGAGCAGTACTTC. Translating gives CASSMTGSYEQYF.

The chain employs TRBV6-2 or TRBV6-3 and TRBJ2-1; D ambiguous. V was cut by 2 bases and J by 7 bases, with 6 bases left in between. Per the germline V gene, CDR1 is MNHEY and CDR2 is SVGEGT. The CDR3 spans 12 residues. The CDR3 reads CASSYRLNEQFF. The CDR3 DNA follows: TGTGCCAGCAGTTACAGGCTTAATGAGCAGTTCTTC.

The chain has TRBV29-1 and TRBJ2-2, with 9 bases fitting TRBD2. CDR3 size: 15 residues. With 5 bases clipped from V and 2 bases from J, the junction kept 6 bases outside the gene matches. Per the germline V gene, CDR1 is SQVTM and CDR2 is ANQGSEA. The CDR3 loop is CSVRRGRANTGELFF. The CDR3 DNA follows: TGCAGCGTTAGGCGCGGGAGGGCCAACACCGGGGAGCTGTTTTTT.

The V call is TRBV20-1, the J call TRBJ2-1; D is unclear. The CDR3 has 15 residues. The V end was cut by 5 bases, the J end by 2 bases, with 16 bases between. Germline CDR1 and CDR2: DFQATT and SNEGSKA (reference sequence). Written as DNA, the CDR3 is TGCAGTGCTCTAGACGGCGCCGGAACCTACAATGAGCAGTTCTTC. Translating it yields CSALDGAGTYNEQFF.

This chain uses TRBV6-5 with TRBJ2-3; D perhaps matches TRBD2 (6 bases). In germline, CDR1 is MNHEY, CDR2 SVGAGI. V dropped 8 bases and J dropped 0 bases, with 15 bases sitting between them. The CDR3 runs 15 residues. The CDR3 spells CASRAGLSSTDTQYF. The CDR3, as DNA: TGTGCCAGCCGGGCGGGACTTTCGAGCACAGATACGCAGTATTTT.

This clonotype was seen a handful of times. CDR3 DNA sequence: TGCAGTGCTAGTTCACTTCCTGAAGCTTTCTTT. This translates into CSASSLPEAFF. The rearrangement links TRBV20-1 to TRBJ1-1; the D is unclear. The CDR3 length is 11 residues. Trimming removed 3 bases from V and 6 bases from J, with 8 bases in between. Looked up from germline, CDR1 is DFQATT and CDR2 is SNEGSKA (reference sequence).

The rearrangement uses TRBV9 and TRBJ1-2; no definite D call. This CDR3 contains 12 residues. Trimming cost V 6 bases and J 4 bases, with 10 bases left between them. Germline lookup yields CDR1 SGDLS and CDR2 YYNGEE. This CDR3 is CASTRGSYGYTF. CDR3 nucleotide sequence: TGTGCCAGCACCCGCGGGTCCTATGGCTACACCTTC.

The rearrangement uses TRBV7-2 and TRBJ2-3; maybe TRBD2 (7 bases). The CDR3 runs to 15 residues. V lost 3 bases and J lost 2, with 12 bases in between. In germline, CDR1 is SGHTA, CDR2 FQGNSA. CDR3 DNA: TGTGCCAGCAGCTTTGTAGGGGGGGCCACAGATACGCAGTATTTT. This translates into CASSFVGGATDTQYF.

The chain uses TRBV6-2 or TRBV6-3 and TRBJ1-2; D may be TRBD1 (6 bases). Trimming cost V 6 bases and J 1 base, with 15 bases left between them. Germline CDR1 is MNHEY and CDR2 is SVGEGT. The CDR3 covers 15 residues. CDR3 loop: CASSSAGRGNYGYTF. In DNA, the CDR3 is TGTGCCAGCAGCTCGGCGGGCAGGGGTAACTATGGCTACACCTTC.

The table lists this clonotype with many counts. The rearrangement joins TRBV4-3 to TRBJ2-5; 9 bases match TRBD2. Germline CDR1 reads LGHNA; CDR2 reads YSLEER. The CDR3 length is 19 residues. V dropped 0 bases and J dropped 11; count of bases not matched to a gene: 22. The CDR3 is CASSQDGASGDGGYNEQYF. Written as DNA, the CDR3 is TGCGCCAGCAGCCAAGATGGGGCTAGCGGGGATGGTGGGTACAATGAGCAGTACTTC.

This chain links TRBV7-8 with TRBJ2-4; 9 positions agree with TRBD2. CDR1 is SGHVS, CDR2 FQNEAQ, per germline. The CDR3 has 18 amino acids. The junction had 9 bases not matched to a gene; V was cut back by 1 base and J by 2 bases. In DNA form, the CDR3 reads TGTGCCAGCAGCTTAGGCGGGGGGGGAGTTGGAACCAAAAACATTCAGTACTTC. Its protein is CASSLGGGGVGTKNIQYF.

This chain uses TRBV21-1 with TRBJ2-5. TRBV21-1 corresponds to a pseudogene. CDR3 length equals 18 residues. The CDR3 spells CASSKAETQTRDQETQYF. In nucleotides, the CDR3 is TGTGCCAGCAGCAAAGCTGAAACCCAAACACGCGACCAAGAGACCCAGTACTTC.

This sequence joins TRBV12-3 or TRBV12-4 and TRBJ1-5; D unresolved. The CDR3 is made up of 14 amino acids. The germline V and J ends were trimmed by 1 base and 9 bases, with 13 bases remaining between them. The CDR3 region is CASSLVFGEGPQHF. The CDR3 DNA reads TGTGCCAGCAGTTTAGTTTTCGGGGAAGGGCCCCAGCATTTT.

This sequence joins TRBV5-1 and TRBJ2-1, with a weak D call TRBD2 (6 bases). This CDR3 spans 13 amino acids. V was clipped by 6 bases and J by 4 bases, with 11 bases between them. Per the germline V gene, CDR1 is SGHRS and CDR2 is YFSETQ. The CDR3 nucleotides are TGCGCCAGCACCTCGACTAGTTACAATGAGCAGTTCTTC. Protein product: CASTSTSYNEQFF.

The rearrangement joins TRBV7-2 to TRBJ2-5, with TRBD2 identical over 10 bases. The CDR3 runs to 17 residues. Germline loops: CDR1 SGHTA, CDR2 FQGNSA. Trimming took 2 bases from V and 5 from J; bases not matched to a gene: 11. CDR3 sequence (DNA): TGTGCCAGCAGCTTAAATAGCGGGGGGAGGGTGAGGGAGACCCAGTACTTC. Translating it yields CASSLNSGGRVRETQYF.

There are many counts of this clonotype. CDR3 loop: CSAREGRGHTEAFF. Here the CDR3 DNA reads TGCAGTGCTAGAGAGGGCAGGGGGCACACTGAAGCTTTCTTT. The chain has TRBV20-1 and TRBJ1-1, with 8 nucleotides matching TRBD1. Losses at the gene ends were 0 bases for V and 3 bases for J; bases not matched to a gene: 3. The CDR3 spans 14 residues. Per germline, CDR1 DFQATT and CDR2 SNEGSKA (reference sequence).

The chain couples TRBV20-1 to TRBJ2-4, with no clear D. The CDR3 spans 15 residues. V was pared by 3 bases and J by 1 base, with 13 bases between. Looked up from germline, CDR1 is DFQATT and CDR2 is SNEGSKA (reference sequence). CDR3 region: CSASALGKAKNIQYF. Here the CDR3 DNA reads TGCAGTGCTAGCGCCCTAGGGAAGGCCAAAAACATTCAGTACTTC.

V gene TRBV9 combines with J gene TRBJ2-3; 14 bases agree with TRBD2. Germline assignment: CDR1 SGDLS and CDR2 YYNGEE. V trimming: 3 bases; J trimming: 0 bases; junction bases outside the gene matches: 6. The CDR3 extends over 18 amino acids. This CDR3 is CASSAHRTSGRSTDTQYF. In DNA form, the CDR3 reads TGTGCCAGCAGCGCCCATCGGACTAGCGGGAGGAGCACAGATACGCAGTATTTT. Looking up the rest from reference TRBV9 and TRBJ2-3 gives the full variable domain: DSGVTQTPKHLITATGQRVTLRCSPRSGDLSVYWYQQSLDQGLQFLIQYYNGEERAKGNILERFSAQQFPDLHSELNLSSLELGDSALYFCASSAHRTSGRSTDTQYFGPGTRLTVL.

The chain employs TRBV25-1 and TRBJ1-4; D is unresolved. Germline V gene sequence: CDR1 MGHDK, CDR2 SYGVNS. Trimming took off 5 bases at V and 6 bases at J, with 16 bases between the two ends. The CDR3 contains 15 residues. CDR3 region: CASSRDGNYHEKLFF. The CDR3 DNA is TGTGCCAGCAGTCGTGACGGGAACTACCATGAAAAACTGTTTTTT.

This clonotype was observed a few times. CDR3 sequence reads: CASSLGTRAKNIQYF. In nucleotides, the CDR3 is TGTGCCAGCAGCTTAGGTACTCGAGCCAAAAACATTCAGTACTTC. V is TRBV7-2 and J is TRBJ2-4; D is unresolved. Germline V gives CDR1 SGHTA, CDR2 FQGNSA. The germline V and J ends were trimmed by 1 base and 0 bases, with 7 bases remaining between them. This CDR3 spans 15 amino acids.

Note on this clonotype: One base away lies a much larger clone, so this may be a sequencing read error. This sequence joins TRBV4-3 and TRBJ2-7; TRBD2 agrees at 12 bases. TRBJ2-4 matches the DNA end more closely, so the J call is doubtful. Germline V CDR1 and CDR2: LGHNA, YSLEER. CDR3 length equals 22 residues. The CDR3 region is CASSQAAFGLTSGGLAKNIQYF. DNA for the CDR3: TGCGCCAGCAGCCAAGCGGCGTTCGGGTTGACTAGCGGGGGTCTAGCCAAAAACATTCAGTACTTC.

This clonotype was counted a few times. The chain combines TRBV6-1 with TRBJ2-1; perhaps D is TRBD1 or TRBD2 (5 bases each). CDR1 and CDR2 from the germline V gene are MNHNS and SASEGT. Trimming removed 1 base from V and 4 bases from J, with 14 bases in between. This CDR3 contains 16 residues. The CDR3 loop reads CASSEVSGPPYNEQFF. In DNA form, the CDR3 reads TGTGCCAGCAGTGAAGTGTCGGGACCACCGTACAATGAGCAGTTCTTC.

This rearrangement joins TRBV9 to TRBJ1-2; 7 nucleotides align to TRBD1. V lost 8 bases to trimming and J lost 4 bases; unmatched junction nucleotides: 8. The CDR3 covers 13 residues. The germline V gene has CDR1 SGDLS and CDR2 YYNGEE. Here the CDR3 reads CARTRRGFYGYTF. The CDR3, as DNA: TGTGCCAGGACTCGCAGGGGGTTCTATGGCTACACCTTC.

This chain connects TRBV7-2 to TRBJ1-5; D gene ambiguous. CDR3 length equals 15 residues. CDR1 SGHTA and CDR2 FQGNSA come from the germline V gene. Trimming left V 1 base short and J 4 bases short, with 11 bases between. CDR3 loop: CASSLEQTPNQPQHF. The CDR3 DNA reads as TGTGCCAGCAGCTTAGAACAGACTCCTAATCAGCCCCAGCATTTT.

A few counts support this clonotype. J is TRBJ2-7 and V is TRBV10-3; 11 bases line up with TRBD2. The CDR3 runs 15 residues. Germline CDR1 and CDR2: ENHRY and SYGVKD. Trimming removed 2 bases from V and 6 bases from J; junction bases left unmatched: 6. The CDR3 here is CAISETTSGTLEQYF. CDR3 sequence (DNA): TGTGCCATCAGTGAGACGACTAGCGGGACGCTCGAGCAGTACTTC.

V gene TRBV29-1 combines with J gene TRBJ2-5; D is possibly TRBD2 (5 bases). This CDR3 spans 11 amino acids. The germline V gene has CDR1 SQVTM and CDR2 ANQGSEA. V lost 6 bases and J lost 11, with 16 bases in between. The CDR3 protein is CSVALVNEQYF. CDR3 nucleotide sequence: TGCAGCGTGGCACTAGTCAATGAGCAGTACTTC.

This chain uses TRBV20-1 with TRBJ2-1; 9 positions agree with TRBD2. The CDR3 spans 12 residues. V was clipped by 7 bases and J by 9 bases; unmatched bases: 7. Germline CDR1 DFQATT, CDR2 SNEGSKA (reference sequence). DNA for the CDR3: TGCAGTGTTACTAGCGGGTACTCTGAGCAGTTCTTC. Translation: CSVTSGYSEQFF.

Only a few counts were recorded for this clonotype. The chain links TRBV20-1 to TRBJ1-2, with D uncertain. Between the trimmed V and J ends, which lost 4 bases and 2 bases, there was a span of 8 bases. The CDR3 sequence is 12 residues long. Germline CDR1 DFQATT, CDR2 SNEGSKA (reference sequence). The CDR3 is CSATGENYGYTF. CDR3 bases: TGCAGTGCTACCGGGGAGAACTATGGCTACACCTTC.

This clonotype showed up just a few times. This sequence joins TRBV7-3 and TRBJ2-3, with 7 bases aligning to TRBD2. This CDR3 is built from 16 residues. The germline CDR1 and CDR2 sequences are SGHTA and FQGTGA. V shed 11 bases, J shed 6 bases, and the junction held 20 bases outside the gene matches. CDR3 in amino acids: CASSQISGQGLDTQYF. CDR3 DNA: TGTGCCTCCTCACAGATTAGCGGGCAGGGCCTGGATACGCAGTATTTT.